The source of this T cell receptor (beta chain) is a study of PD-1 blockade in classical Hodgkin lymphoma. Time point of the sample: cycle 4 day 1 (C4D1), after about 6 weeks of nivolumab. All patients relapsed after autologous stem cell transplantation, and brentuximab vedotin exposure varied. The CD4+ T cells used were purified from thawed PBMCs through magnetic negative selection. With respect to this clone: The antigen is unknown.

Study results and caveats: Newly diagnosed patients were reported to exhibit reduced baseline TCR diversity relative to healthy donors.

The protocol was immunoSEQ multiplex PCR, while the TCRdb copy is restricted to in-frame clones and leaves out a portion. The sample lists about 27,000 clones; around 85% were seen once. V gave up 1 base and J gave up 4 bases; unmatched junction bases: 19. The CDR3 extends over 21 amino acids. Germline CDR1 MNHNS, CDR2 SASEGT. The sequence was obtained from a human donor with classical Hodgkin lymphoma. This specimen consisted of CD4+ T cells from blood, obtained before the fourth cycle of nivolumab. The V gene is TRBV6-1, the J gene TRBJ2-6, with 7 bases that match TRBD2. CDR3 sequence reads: CASSEGFFGRESPSGANVLTF. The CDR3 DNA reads TGTGCCAGCAGTGAAGGGTTTTTTGGGCGGGAGAGCCCCTCGGGGGCCAACGTCCTGACTTTC.